Listed below are T cell receptor beta chains from one sample, sequenced in a study of immune evolution from preneoplasia to lung adenocarcinoma. Profiled with immunoSEQ multiplex PCR; TCRdb holds only in-frame clones, not every one. The sample lists 9,900 or so clones; 76% were seen once. The sample consisted of FFPE normal lung tissue adjacent to the tumor. The receptors here all came from a person aged 55 to 75 with lung adenocarcinoma. Some clones in this sample may be carry-over from other donors' samples. The CDR3 runs from the conserved cysteine through the conserved F or W. Each record gives: V gene, D gene, clone size, J gene, CDR3 DNA, CDR3 protein. The D gene is left open where the match is weak. Clone size is stated in some rows and not others, as once, few, many or a class when expanded.

TRBV5-1,-,-,TRBJ1-6,TGCGCCAGCAGCTCCTTAGCGGTTAGGCCGGATTCACCCCTCCACTTT,CASSSLAVRPDSPLHF
TRBV10-2,-,-,TRBJ2-3,TGCGCCAGCAGTGAGCCGGGTCCAGATACGCAGTATTTT,CASSEPGPDTQYF
TRBV4-2,-,-,TRBJ2-7,TGTGCCAGCAGCCAAGATTGGGCAGGGCCTTTAACCTACGAGCAGTACTTC,CASSQDWAGPLTYEQYF
TRBV6-1,-,-,TRBJ2-3,TGTGCCAGCACCGAAAGGGGGGGCACAGATACGCAGTATTTT,CASTERGGTDTQYF
TRBV5-4,-,few,TRBJ2-1,TGTGCCAGCAGCTTGGGAGAGAGCTCCTACAATGAGCAGTTCTTC,CASSLGESSYNEQFF
TRBV28,-,-,TRBJ1-4,TGTGCCAGCAGTGGGATGCGGGGGAAACTGTTTTTT,CASSGMRGKLFF
TRBV6-6,-,-,TRBJ2-2,TGTGCCAGCAGCCTTCCAACCGGGGAGCTGTTTTTT,CASSLPTGELFF
TRBV10-3,TRBD2,-,TRBJ2-3,TGTGCCTCAGAAGGCGGGGGGGCAGGAGATACGCAGTATTTT,CASEGGGAGDTQYF
TRBV19,-,medium-sized,TRBJ1-2,TGTGCCAGTAGTCGCGAACTACGTAACTCCTATGGCTACACCTTC,CASSRELRNSYGYTF
TRBV6-5,-,-,TRBJ2-7,TGTGCCAGCAGTTACGCGGGCGAGCAGTACTTC,CASSYAGEQYF
TRBV5-4,-,-,TRBJ2-5,TGTGCCAGCAGCTTTCAGAGCTTAGAGACCCAGTACTTC,CASSFQSLETQYF